This entry lists 9 T cell receptor beta chains sequenced from one sample in a study of blood T cell repertoires in COVID-19. Only in-frame clones appear in the TCRdb table, and some are missing; sequencing was by immunoSEQ multiplex PCR. This sample has 20,000 or so clones, with roughly nine tenths found just once. Sequenced input: peripheral blood. The source is a human donor in a cohort sampled during active COVID-19.

The chain is built from TRBV28 and TRBJ2-2; D perhaps matches TRBD2 (6 bases). The length of the CDR3 is 15 residues. V was pared by 6 bases and J by 7 bases, with 18 bases between. Germline loops: CDR1 MDHEN, CDR2 SYDVKM. As DNA, the CDR3 is TGTGCCAGCAGGTCCTTACTAGCAGAGGTCGGGGAGCTGTTTTTT. As protein: CASRSLLAEVGELFF.

This clone was counted once. The chain uses TRBV4-3 and TRBJ2-1, with D perhaps matching TRBD2 (6 bases). Trimming took 4 bases from V and 9 from J, leaving 13 bases between them. The CDR3 extends over 13 amino acids. The V gene's germline CDR1 is LGHNA and CDR2 YSLEER. The CDR3 region is CASSLAGGSEQFF. CDR3 nucleotides: TGCGCCAGCAGCCTGGCCGGGGGAAGTGAGCAGTTCTTC.

The chain recombines TRBV19 with TRBJ1-1, with no clear D. Looked up from germline, CDR1 is LNHDA and CDR2 is SQIVND (reference sequence). The CDR3 consists of 11 residues. Trimming cost V 1 base and J 11 bases, with 8 bases left between them. The CDR3 DNA reads as TGTGCCAGTAGTATAGCAGGCCCCGCTTTCTTT. It codes for CASSIAGPAFF.

The chain combines TRBV9 with TRBJ1-1, with a tentative D call TRBD1 (5 bases). Germline CDR1 SGDLS, CDR2 YYNGEE. The CDR3 runs to 15 residues. V was pared by 0 bases and J by 1 base, with 10 bases between. The CDR3 sequence: CASSVAGEGNTEAFF. The CDR3 nucleotides are TGTGCCAGCAGCGTAGCGGGGGAGGGGAACACTGAAGCTTTCTTT.

The chain uses TRBV7-9 and TRBJ2-3, with 9 bases fitting TRBD1. The CDR3 covers 14 residues. The junction had 5 bases not matched to a gene; V was cut back by 10 bases and J by 0 bases. The germline gives CDR1 SEHNR, CDR2 FQNEAQ (reference sequence). The CDR3 loop reads CATTGTGSTDTQYF. The CDR3 coding sequence is TGTGCCACCACCGGGACAGGGAGCACAGATACGCAGTATTTT.

The rearrangement joins TRBV10-3 to TRBJ2-7; 7 positions agree with TRBD1. V trimming: 6 bases; J trimming: 1 base; junction bases outside the gene matches: 3. The V gene's germline CDR1 is ENHRY and CDR2 SYGVKD. The CDR3 contains 13 residues. CDR3 bases: TGTGCCATCAGCTGGGACAGTTCCTACGAGCAGTACGTC. This gives the protein CAISWDSSYEQYV.

V gene TRBV12-3 or TRBV12-4 combines with J gene TRBJ2-2; TRBD1 matches at 7 bases. The CDR3 is made up of 13 amino acids. V gave up 4 bases and J gave up 6 bases; unmatched junction bases: 2. The CDR3 spells CASSSTGAGELFF. The CDR3 nucleotides are TGTGCCAGCAGTTCTACAGGGGCCGGGGAGCTGTTTTTT.

A single count supports this clone. This chain links TRBV10-3 with TRBJ1-2, with 12 bases that match TRBD1. Germline V gene data show CDR1 as ENHRY and CDR2 as SYGVKD. V shed 4 bases and J 8 bases; nucleotides not matched to a gene: 8. This CDR3 comprises 15 residues. Written as DNA, the CDR3 is TGTGCCATCAGTGGTCCGGGACAGGGGGCGGGAGGCTACACCTTC. The encoded protein is CAISGPGQGAGGYTF.

V gene TRBV9 combines with J gene TRBJ2-5; 9 bases fit TRBD1. Losses at the gene ends were 3 bases for V and 4 bases for J; bases not matched to a gene: 4. The CDR3 sequence is 14 residues long. Germline V gene sequence: CDR1 SGDLS, CDR2 YYNGEE. CDR3 DNA: TGTGCCAGCAGCGCAACAGGGGGCCCAGAGACCCAGTACTTC. This codes for CASSATGGPETQYF.